A selection of T cell receptor beta chains follows, all from one sample in a study of regulatory T cells in long-lasting Graves disease. TCRdb called the multiplex PCR reads again in MiXCR, with one record for every CDR3 protein. Of about 540,000 distinct CDR3 sequences in the sample, around an eighth are singletons; the top ten hold 10%. This same sample was also part of a study on T cells in Graves' hyperthyroidism and ophthalmopathy.

Sequenced here: peripheral blood mononuclear cells (PBMCs), sampled at new diagnosis, from a patient treated with antithyroid drugs. These receptors came from a man between 25 and 39 years old with Graves disease. Both conserved end residues are part of each CDR3. The D gene is left open where the match is weak. The size field is filled for only some rows; it gives once, few, many or a size class.

CDR3aa,CDR3nt,abundance,j_gene,d_gene,v_gene
CAWSVSRAYSYTF,TGTGCCTGGAGTGTAAGCAGAGCCTATAGCTACACCTTC,-,TRBJ1-2,-,TRBV30
CSVFRGAYEQYF,TGCAGCGTTTTCAGGGGAGCCTACGAGCAGTACTTC,many,TRBJ2-7,-,TRBV29-1
CASSPVGATDTQYF,TGTGCCAGCAGCCCAGTTGGGGCCACAGATACGCAGTATTTT,many,TRBJ2-3,-,TRBV6-2/TRBV6-3
CASSLKGTYEQYF,TGTGCCAGCAGCTTGAAAGGAACATACGAGCAGTACTTC,-,TRBJ2-7,-,TRBV5-6
CASSLALAGAGEQFF,TGTGCCAGCAGCTTAGCACTAGCGGGAGCTGGGGAGCAGTTCTTC,once,TRBJ2-1,TRBD2,TRBV11-2
CVSSYADRTQPQHF,TGTGTCAGCAGTTACGCGGACAGGACTCAGCCCCAGCATTTT,many,TRBJ1-5,TRBD1,TRBV6-9
CASSLGPSGGAEQFF,TGCGCCAGCAGCTTAGGGCCTAGCGGGGGAGCTGAGCAGTTCTTC,many,TRBJ2-1,TRBD2,TRBV5-1
CASSLSPFRDDNEQFF,TGTGCCAGCAGTTTGTCCCCCTTTCGGGACGACAATGAGCAGTTCTTC,many,TRBJ2-1,-,TRBV12-3/TRBV12-4
CSARRPSDTADTQYF,TGCAGTGCTAGAAGGCCTAGCGATACGGCAGATACGCAGTATTTT,many,TRBJ2-3,-,TRBV20-1
CASSLAGAGYNEQFF,TGTGCCAGCAGCCTAGCGGGAGCGGGCTACAATGAGCAGTTCTTC,many,TRBJ2-1,TRBD2,TRBV28
CASSWRLYTDTQYF,TGTGCCAGCAGCTGGCGACTTTACACAGATACGCAGTATTTT,few,TRBJ2-3,-,TRBV11-2
CAISEILAENIQYF,TGTGCCATCAGTGAGATCCTAGCGGAAAACATTCAGTACTTC,-,TRBJ2-4,TRBD2,TRBV10-3
CASSPGLAGAEQYF,TGTGCCAGCAGTCCCGGACTAGCGGGAGCCGAGCAGTACTTC,many,TRBJ2-7,TRBD2,TRBV12-3/TRBV12-4
CASSPRRSGRTQYF,TGTGCCAGCAGCCCGCGTAGAAGCGGGAGGACGCAGTATTTT,many,TRBJ2-3,TRBD2,TRBV7-9
CASSPLSNEQYF,TGTGCCAGCAGCCCCCTGTCTAACGAGCAGTACTTC,-,TRBJ2-7,-,TRBV5-1